These 18 T cell receptor beta chains share one sample of origin, sequenced in a study of cytomegalovirus exposure and HLA in healthy donors (dated by TCRdb to 2015 to 2018). The library was produced with the immunoSEQ multiplex PCR assay. The multiplex PCR relied on a mix of 60 forward primers for TCR Vbeta segments and 13 reverse primers for TCR Jbeta segments. TCRdb's version of the immuneACCESS table is confined to in-frame rearrangements and falls short of the full clone set. An unresolved V gene accounts for under half of the shortfall where checked; the remainder is of unknown origin. This sample has about 180,000 clones in its table, and less than 90% of those were observed once. Around 0.97% of the sample is taken by the ten largest. The sequenced sample was PBMCs. The receptors here all came from a man aged 25 to 40 in good health and CMV-seronegative.

The rearrangement joins TRBV4-1 to TRBJ1-2, with 8 bases that match TRBD1. Losses at the gene ends were 3 bases for V and 6 bases for J; bases not matched to a gene: 6. Germline CDR1 reads MGHRA; CDR2 reads YSYEKL. The CDR3 length is 14 residues. The CDR3, as DNA: TGCGCCAGCAGCCAGCGGACAGGGCGGAATGGCTACACCTTC. Translating gives CASSQRTGRNGYTF.

The rearrangement links TRBV2 to TRBJ2-3, with 14 bases matching TRBD2. CDR3 length: 15 residues. The germline CDR1 and CDR2 sequences are SNHLY and FYNNEI. Trimming at V came to 6 bases and at J to 1 base, leaving 0 bases not matched to a gene. This CDR3 is CASRGLAGGTDTQYF. The CDR3 coding sequence is TGTGCCAGCAGGGGACTAGCGGGAGGCACAGATACGCAGTATTTT.

The chain links TRBV7-8 to TRBJ1-2, with D unclear. The CDR3 has 12 residues. The V end lost 1 base, the J end lost 5 bases, and 5 bases lay between the germline ends. From germline, CDR1 is SGHVS and CDR2 FQNEAQ. The CDR3 region is CASSLVEYGYTF. For the CDR3, the DNA is TGTGCCAGCAGCTTAGTGGAGTATGGCTACACCTTC.

Here the CDR3 DNA reads TGTGCCAGCCGGTGGAGCACCGGGGAGCTGTTTTTT. It codes for CASRWSTGELFF. This chain joins TRBV6-6 and TRBJ2-2, with unresolved D. Germline CDR1 and CDR2: MNHNY and SVGAGI (reference sequence). Between the trimmed V and J ends, which lost 8 bases and 4 bases, there was a span of 8 bases. The CDR3 length is 12 residues.

The chain combines TRBV10-3 with TRBJ2-5; 10 nucleotides match TRBD1. V gave up 6 bases and J gave up 7 bases; unmatched junction bases: 8. The germline CDR1 and CDR2 sequences are ENHRY and SYGVKD. The CDR3 extends over 14 amino acids. Here the CDR3 DNA reads TGTGCCATCAGAGGGACAGGGGATGATGGGACCCAGTACTTC. The encoded protein is CAIRGTGDDGTQYF.

The chain uses TRBV7-3 and TRBJ2-7; 9 bases match TRBD1. The CDR3 totals 16 residues. The ends lost 1 base at V and 2 bases at J; junction bases unmatched: 6. Germline loops: CDR1 SGHTA, CDR2 FQGTGA. The CDR3 DNA reads TGTGCCAGCAGCTTAAGGGGGGGGACAGGGACCTACGAGCAGTACTTC. Encoded protein: CASSLRGGTGTYEQYF. Combining the CDR3 with reference TRBV7-3 and TRBJ2-7 gives the whole variable domain GAGVSQTPSNKVTEKGKYVELRCDPISGHTALYWYRQSLGQGPEFLIYFQGTGAADDSGLPNDRFFAVRPEGSVSTLKIQRTERGDSAVYLCASSLRGGTGTYEQYFGPGTRLTVT.

The chain recombines TRBV7-9 with TRBJ1-6; no clear D gene. Germline values: CDR1 SEHNR, CDR2 FQNEAQ (reference sequence). This CDR3 spans 14 amino acids. The germline V and J ends were trimmed by 5 bases and 6 bases, with 11 bases remaining between them. The CDR3 DNA reads TGTGCCAGCAGCGAAACGGGGTTTAATTCACCCCTCCACTTT. As protein: CASSETGFNSPLHF.

The V and J genes are TRBV14 and TRBJ2-1; TRBD2 matches 9 bases. The germline V gene encodes CDR1 SGHDN and CDR2 FVKESK. The V gene end was trimmed by 5 bases and the J gene end by 7 bases; junction bases not matched to a gene: 15. The CDR3 runs 17 residues. The CDR3 DNA follows: TGTGCCAGCAGCAAACACATTAGCGGGAGAGGGGGGAATGAGCAGTTCTTC. Translation gives CASSKHISGRGGNEQFF.

The V and J genes are TRBV5-5 and TRBJ2-5; D is possibly TRBD2 (6 bases). Germline V CDR1 and CDR2: SGHKS, YYEKEE (reference sequence). This CDR3 is 16 amino acids long. The germline V and J ends were trimmed by 1 base and 0 bases, with 13 bases remaining between them. The CDR3, as DNA: TGTGCCAGCAGCTTGTTTGGGGGGTTCGACCAAGAGACCCAGTACTTC. Residues: CASSLFGGFDQETQYF.

Written as DNA, the CDR3 is TGTGCCAGCAGTGTCGCTCCCGGGGGAGATACGCAGTATTTT. It yields the protein CASSVAPGGDTQYF. The V and J genes are TRBV6-4 and TRBJ2-3, with D perhaps matching TRBD2 (6 bases). The CDR3 is made up of 14 amino acids. Germline loops: CDR1 MRHNA, CDR2 SNTAGT. Trimming removed 4 bases from V and 5 bases from J, with 13 bases in between.

V gene TRBV5-1 combines with J gene TRBJ1-2, with D possibly matching TRBD1 (5 bases). Germline lookup yields CDR1 SGHRS and CDR2 YFSETQ. The CDR3 runs to 16 residues. The V end lost 2 bases, the J end lost 5 bases, and 19 bases lay between the germline ends. CDR3 in DNA: TGCGCCAGCAGCTTAAACGGGGACGCGGGGCGATATGGCTACACCTTC. It translates to CASSLNGDAGRYGYTF.

CDR3 sequence reads: CASSPNRGGVSEAFF. The CDR3 nucleotides read TGTGCCAGCTCACCTAACCGGGGGGGGGTGAGTGAAGCTTTCTTT. The chain recombines TRBV18 with TRBJ1-1, with a tentative D call TRBD1 (5 bases). V lost 3 bases to trimming and J lost 7 bases, with 18 bases between them. Germline V lookup: CDR1 KGHSH, CDR2 LQKENI. The CDR3 runs 15 residues.

This chain connects TRBV5-1 to TRBJ2-5; 10 bases align to TRBD1. Gene TRBJ2-7 matches the end of the DNA better, so the J call may be wrong. CDR1 and CDR2 from the germline V gene are SGHRS and YFSETQ. The CDR3 is 15 amino acids. CDR3 loop: CASSWGQGKAYEQYF. Written as DNA, the CDR3 is TGCGCCAGCAGCTGGGGACAGGGGAAGGCCTACGAGCAGTACTTC.

The J gene is TRBJ2-1, the V gene TRBV27; 12 bases are shared with TRBD2. This CDR3 region has 17 residues. Germline V CDR1 and CDR2: MNHEY, SMNVEV (reference sequence). Trimming at V came to 3 bases and at J to 12 bases, leaving 15 bases not matched to a gene. CDR3 protein: CASSFTTSGGPTSGQFF. As DNA, the CDR3 is TGTGCCAGCAGTTTTACGACTAGCGGGGGCCCTACTTCAGGGCAGTTCTTC.

This chain connects TRBV6-1 to TRBJ2-7; 9 nucleotides line up with TRBD1. Germline CDR1 reads MNHNS; CDR2 reads SASEGT. Germline trimming cut 3 bases from V and 2 bases from J; bases unmatched to any gene: 5. This CDR3 comprises 15 residues. The CDR3 sequence is CASSDPGQGTYEQYF. CDR3 DNA sequence: TGTGCCAGCAGTGATCCGGGACAGGGAACCTACGAGCAGTACTTC.

This rearrangement joins TRBV29-1 to TRBJ1-2, with 7 positions matching TRBD1. The germline gives CDR1 SQVTM, CDR2 ANQGSEA. This CDR3 has 13 residues. J gave up 3 bases and V 3 bases, and 4 bases lay outside the gene matches. CDR3 DNA sequence: TGCAGCGTTGAGGGACAGCAATACTATGGCTACACCTTC. Its translation: CSVEGQQYYGYTF.

The chain couples TRBV28 to TRBJ2-7, with a possible D match to TRBD1 (6 bases). This CDR3 has 11 amino acids. The germline V gene has CDR1 MDHEN and CDR2 SYDVKM. V was clipped by 4 bases and J by 5 bases, with 6 bases between them. In DNA form, the CDR3 reads TGTGCCAGCAGTTGGGGGCACGAGCAGTACTTC. Its translation is CASSWGHEQYF.

V usage is TRBV6-5 and J usage is TRBJ1-2; TRBD1 agrees at 7 bases. Per the germline V gene, CDR1 is MNHEY and CDR2 is SVGAGI. V lost 0 bases, J lost 0 bases, and 4 bases stayed unmatched. The CDR3 has 16 amino acids. The CDR3 nucleotides read TGTGCCAGCAGTTACTCGGAGACAGGGACTAACTATGGCTACACCTTC. This encodes CASSYSETGTNYGYTF.